This T cell receptor beta chain derives from a study of shared clonotypes between healthy human individuals. The table came from immunoSEQ multiplex PCR; TCRdb's copy has only in-frame clones and leaves some out. The sample lists millions of clones; approximately 94% were seen once. Naivety among CD8 cells was defined by CD45RO negativity and positive CCR7 selection, thereby excluding terminally differentiated effector memory CD45RA+ cells. The CDR3 spans 14 residues. The germline V gene has CDR1 SQVTM and CDR2 ANQGSEA. V shed 2 bases, J shed 6 bases, and the junction held 7 bases outside the gene matches.

The sequence was collected from a young man in good health. The sequencing sample was made of naive CD8+ T cells sorted from blood. The chain couples TRBV29-1 to TRBJ2-3; TRBD2 agrees at 8 bases. The CDR3, as DNA: TGCAGCGTTGAACTAGCGGGCCCGGGGGATACGCAGTATTTT. It is translated as CSVELAGPGDTQYF.